The next 28 T cell receptor beta chains were all read from a single sample in a study of blood T cell repertoires in COVID-19. Some clones are missing from TCRdb's copy, which holds only in-frame ones; the method was immunoSEQ multiplex PCR. The sample contains approximately 52,000 clones, about 88% of which appear only once. Sequencing input: peripheral blood. These receptors came from a man between 60 and 75 years old with acute or convalescent COVID-19.

This sequence joins TRBV7-8 and TRBJ2-7; D is possibly TRBD1 (6 bases). Trimming pared 1 base from V and 3 bases from J, leaving 16 bases between. The CDR3 loop spans 16 amino acids. Germline CDR1 reads SGHVS; CDR2 reads FQNEAQ. CDR3 in amino acids: CASSLVRPGAFYEQYF. DNA of the CDR3: TGTGCCAGCAGCTTAGTGCGGCCAGGGGCCTTCTACGAGCAGTACTTC.

The V gene is TRBV7-2, the J gene TRBJ2-7; D ambiguous. Germline CDR1 reads SGHTA; CDR2 reads FQGNSA. V lost 1 base and J 3 bases, leaving 13 bases between the germline ends. This CDR3 is built from 15 residues. CDR3 protein: CASSLVPLTNYEQYF. In DNA form, the CDR3 reads TGTGCCAGCAGCTTAGTTCCCCTGACAAACTACGAGCAGTACTTC.

The J gene is TRBJ1-1, the V gene TRBV15; perhaps TRBD1 as D (5 bases). The CDR3 consists of 14 residues. The V and J ends lost 4 bases and 0 bases respectively, with 9 bases between them. CDR1 and CDR2 from the germline V gene are LNHNV and YYDKDF (reference sequence). CDR3 region: CATSTKGVNTEAFF. DNA of the CDR3: TGTGCCACCAGCACTAAAGGGGTGAACACTGAAGCTTTCTTT.

The rearrangement joins TRBV5-4 to TRBJ2-2; D possibly corresponds to TRBD2 (5 bases). This CDR3 has 14 amino acids. V lost 7 bases and J lost 2, with 12 bases in between. Germline V gene lookup returns CDR1 SGHNT and CDR2 YYREEE (reference sequence). DNA for the CDR3: TGTGCCAGCGGACCAGGACTTAACACCGGGGAGCTGTTTTTT. This codes for CASGPGLNTGELFF.

V is TRBV11-2 and J is TRBJ2-7; no clear D gene. From germline, CDR1 is SGHAT and CDR2 FQNNGV. The CDR3 runs to 14 residues. Trimming shortened V by 1 base and J by 5 bases, and 12 bases separated the two germline ends. CDR3 bases: TGTGCCAGCAGCTTAGTGTTCGACACGGACGAGCAGTACTTC. Translation: CASSLVFDTDEQYF.

CDR3 region: CASSTGLIRQGLIRNTEAFF. The CDR3 coding sequence is TGTGCCAGTAGTACCGGGTTGATCCGACAGGGCTTAATTCGGAACACTGAAGCTTTCTTT. V gene TRBV19 combines with J gene TRBJ1-1; 7 bases fit TRBD1. This CDR3 has 20 amino acids. Trimming cost V 4 bases and J 1 base; bases outside gene matches: 21. The germline CDR1 and CDR2 sequences are LNHDA and SQIVND (reference sequence).

The chain has TRBV11-3 and TRBJ2-6; D is possibly TRBD2 (5 bases). V lost 2 bases and J lost 0, with 8 bases in between. Germline CDR1 SGHNT, CDR2 YENEEA. The CDR3 spans 16 residues. CDR3 sequence (DNA): TGTGCCAGCAGCTTAAGAGGGAGCTCTGGGGCCAACGTCCTGACTTTC. Encoded protein: CASSLRGSSGANVLTF.

This rearrangement joins TRBV3-1 (or the pseudogene TRBV3-2) to TRBJ2-4; D is possibly TRBD2 (5 bases). This CDR3 spans 14 amino acids. Germline V gives CDR1 LGHDT, CDR2 YNNKEL (reference sequence). V lost 1 base and J 8 bases, leaving 12 bases between the germline ends. The CDR3 loop is CASSQVQDGDIQYF. The CDR3 DNA reads as TGTGCCAGCAGCCAAGTCCAGGACGGGGACATTCAGTACTTC.

The gene calls are TRBV2 and TRBJ1-1; D is perhaps TRBD1 (5 bases). CDR1 SNHLY and CDR2 FYNNEI come from the germline V gene. The V gene lost 6 bases and the J gene lost 0 bases, with 8 bases spanning the gap. The CDR3 has 13 residues. The CDR3 DNA is TGTGCCAGCAGGACAGTGTTGAACACTGAAGCTTTCTTT. Translated, it gives CASRTVLNTEAFF.

This clone was observed a handful of times. The rearrangement uses TRBV25-1 and TRBJ2-1; 10 bases agree with TRBD2. Germline-derived CDR1 and CDR2 are MGHDK and SYGVNS. V was pared by 3 bases and J by 3 bases, with 8 bases of the junction left unmatched. The CDR3 is 17 amino acids. CDR3 sequence: CASSEGIAGGNYNEQFF. The CDR3 DNA reads as TGTGCCAGCAGTGAGGGAATAGCGGGAGGTAACTACAATGAGCAGTTCTTC.

This chain uses TRBV6-4 with TRBJ1-5; 8 positions agree with TRBD1. Unmatched junction bases numbered 11, after V lost 7 bases and J lost 6 bases. The CDR3 loop spans 15 amino acids. The germline V gene has CDR1 MRHNA and CDR2 SNTAGT. The CDR3 DNA sequence: TGTGCCAGCAATATATCAGGGGGCTTCAGTCAGCCCCAGCATTTT. It encodes CASNISGGFSQPQHF.

The chain recombines TRBV4-1 with TRBJ1-3, with D perhaps matching TRBD1 (6 bases). The germline V gene has CDR1 MGHRA and CDR2 YSYEKL. V lost 6 bases to trimming and J lost 0 bases, with 12 bases between them. This CDR3 is 15 amino acids long. Written as DNA, the CDR3 is TGCGCCAGCAGTTTAGACAGGACCTCTGGAAACACCATATATTTT. Translated: CASSLDRTSGNTIYF.

The genes are TRBV9 and TRBJ2-3; D might be TRBD1 (6 bases). Germline V gene lookup returns CDR1 SGDLS and CDR2 YYNGEE. The CDR3 consists of 16 residues. V lost 0 bases to trimming and J lost 6 bases, with 17 bases between them. The CDR3 nucleotides read TGTGCCAGCAGCGTAGGGTCCAGGGGATCGTTCGATACGCAGTATTTT. Translation gives CASSVGSRGSFDTQYF.

The rearrangement links TRBV20-1 to TRBJ2-5, with 8 bases identical to TRBD2. The CDR3 is 16 residues long. CDR1 and CDR2 (germline): DFQATT, SNEGSKA (reference sequence). J was trimmed by 5 bases and V by 3 bases; bases with no gene match: 14. The CDR3 region has the DNA TGCAGTGCTAGTTCCTATTTTAGCGGGGTGGGGGAGACCCAGTACTTC. This translates into CSASSYFSGVGETQYF.

The chain combines TRBV7-8 with TRBJ1-6; 9 bases fit TRBD1. The germline V gene has CDR1 SGHVS and CDR2 FQNEAQ. V lost 1 base, J lost 9 bases, and 4 bases stayed unmatched. This CDR3 spans 15 amino acids. CDR3 DNA sequence: TGTGCCAGCAGCTTAGTAGGGACAGGGACTTCACCCCTCCACTTT. Its translation: CASSLVGTGTSPLHF. Using reference TRBV7-8 and TRBJ1-6 for the parts outside the CDR3, the full variable domain is GAGVSQSPRYKVAKRGQDVALRCDPISGHVSLFWYQQALGQGPEFLTYFQNEAQLDKSGLPSDRFFAERPEGSVSTLKIQRTQQEDSAVYLCASSLVGTGTSPLHFGNGTRLTVT.

The sample holds one count of this clone. The DNA for the CDR3 is TGTGCCAGCAGCGTAGGCCCAGGGGAGAATTCACCCCTCCACTTT. The encoded protein is CASSVGPGENSPLHF. The chain has TRBV9 and TRBJ1-6, with D tentatively TRBD1 (6 bases). The V and J ends lost 0 bases and 7 bases respectively, with 11 bases between them. Germline-derived CDR1 and CDR2 are SGDLS and YYNGEE. The CDR3 length is 15 residues.

The chain recombines TRBV6-2 or TRBV6-3 with TRBJ1-5; perhaps TRBD1 as D (6 bases). Trimming left V 6 bases short and J 3 bases short, with 21 bases between. The germline gives CDR1 MNHEY, CDR2 SVGEGT. CDR3 length equals 17 residues. As DNA, the CDR3 is TGTGCCAGCAGCGCCAACCGTGGGGGCTCTAACAATCAGCCCCAGCATTTT. This sequence encodes CASSANRGGSNNQPQHF.

The V call is TRBV10-3, the J call TRBJ2-7, with 8 positions matching TRBD1. The CDR3 contains 15 residues. With 2 bases clipped from V and 2 bases from J, the junction kept 5 bases outside the gene matches. CDR1 ENHRY and CDR2 SYGVKD come from the germline V gene. CDR3 DNA: TGTGCCATCAGTGAGCCCCAGGGGGCTACCTACGAGCAGTACTTC. This translates into CAISEPQGATYEQYF.

This chain links TRBV28 with TRBJ2-1; 14 bases fit TRBD2. Germline CDR1 MDHEN, CDR2 SYDVKM. CDR3 size: 16 residues. The V gene end was trimmed by 3 bases and the J gene end by 7 bases; junction bases not matched to a gene: 5. CDR3 nucleotides: TGTGCCAGCAGTTTGAGTAGGACTAGCGGGAGGAATGAGCAGTTCTTC. It is translated as CASSLSRTSGRNEQFF.

Only one count was recorded for this clone. This chain uses TRBV6-1 with TRBJ2-2; a possible D gene is TRBD2 (5 bases). The length of the CDR3 is 15 residues. V lost 2 bases and J lost 2, with 9 bases in between. CDR1 is MNHNS and CDR2 is SASEGT in the germline V gene. CDR3 DNA sequence: TGTGCCAGCAGTGAAACCCCGGGAAACACCGGGGAGCTGTTTTTT. It translates to CASSETPGNTGELFF.

The V call is TRBV7-2, the J call TRBJ2-7; D may be TRBD2 (6 bases). Germline V CDR1 and CDR2: SGHTA, FQGNSA. CDR3 size: 16 residues. V lost 0 bases to trimming and J lost 0 bases, with 12 bases between them. CDR3: CASSLAGGKSSYEQYF. In DNA, the CDR3 is TGTGCCAGCAGCTTAGCGGGAGGAAAAAGCTCCTACGAGCAGTACTTC.

The chain couples TRBV6-5 to TRBJ1-1; 7 nucleotides align to TRBD1. Germline CDR1 is MNHEY and CDR2 is SVGAGI. V lost 0 bases, J lost 4 bases, and 2 bases stayed unmatched. The length of the CDR3 is 14 residues. In DNA, the CDR3 is TGTGCCAGCAGTTACTCGTCAGGGGGCACTGAAGCTTTCTTT. It yields the protein CASSYSSGGTEAFF.

This clone came up a few times. The gene calls are TRBV29-1 and TRBJ2-3; 7 positions agree with TRBD1. This CDR3 has 15 amino acids. CDR1 is SQVTM and CDR2 is ANQGSEA in the germline V gene. Losses at the gene ends were 6 bases for V and 2 bases for J; bases not matched to a gene: 11. CDR3 DNA: TGCAGCGTCCTCAACAGGGGCCACAACACAGATACGCAGTATTTT. Its translation is CSVLNRGHNTDTQYF.

The J gene is TRBJ2-7, the V gene TRBV11-3; possible D gene TRBD1, 6 bases. CDR3 size: 14 residues. V was shortened by 5 bases and J by 6 bases, with 17 bases between the two germline ends. CDR1 and CDR2 (germline): SGHNT, YENEEA. DNA of the CDR3: TGTGCCAGCAGCCCAGGGGCCTGGTCCCTCGAGCAGTACTTC. Translating it yields CASSPGAWSLEQYF.

This sequence joins TRBV19 and TRBJ2-5; possibly TRBD1 for D (6 bases). This CDR3 is built from 17 residues. Germline lookup yields CDR1 LNHDA and CDR2 SQIVND (reference sequence). The V end was cut by 4 bases, the J end by 6 bases, with 24 bases between. The CDR3 DNA follows: TGTGCCAGTAGTAAGGACGCTTTATCGGGACAAAGGCAGACCCAGTACTTC. Translation: CASSKDALSGQRQTQYF.

V and J are TRBV3-1 (or the pseudogene TRBV3-2) and TRBJ2-2; D not resolved. Per the germline V gene, CDR1 is LGHDT and CDR2 is YNNKEL (reference sequence). V was shortened by 0 bases and J by 3 bases, with 5 bases between the two germline ends. The CDR3 is 14 amino acids. The DNA for the CDR3 is TGTGCCAGCAGCCAAGATATCTACACCGGGGAGCTGTTTTTT. It translates to CASSQDIYTGELFF.

This clone was counted once. The rearrangement uses TRBV10-3 and TRBJ1-2; TRBD1 matches at 10 bases. Germline CDR1 reads ENHRY; CDR2 reads SYGVKD. V dropped 0 bases and J dropped 2; count of bases not matched to a gene: 0. The CDR3 runs 15 residues. CDR3 nucleotides: TGTGCCATCAGTGAGTCGACAGGGGGCAACTATGGCTACACCTTC. Translated: CAISESTGGNYGYTF.

The chain couples TRBV11-2 to TRBJ2-6, with 7 bases aligning to TRBD2. CDR3 length: 15 residues. Per germline, CDR1 SGHAT and CDR2 FQNNGV. V lost 3 bases, J lost 3 bases, and 2 bases stayed unmatched. CDR3 sequence (DNA): TGTGCCAGCAGCTTTGGGGGGGTTGGGGCCAACGTCCTGACTTTC. Its protein is CASSFGGVGANVLTF.